What follows is one T cell receptor beta chain and its context. This clone was counted once. The antigen it recognizes is unknown. Relative to the germline gene, one junction end is altered; a read error may explain this. This specimen includes other DNA sequences encoding the same CDR3. This entry comes from a study of blood T cell repertoires in COVID-19 (dated by TCRdb to 2020 to 2022). Context from the whole study: Samples from collaborators originated in the United States, Italy and Spain and spanned both the acute and convalescent phases of COVID-19. The sample metadata nearly always contained a de-identified subject ID, COVID-19 status, age in years and sex. The dataset comprised deeply sampled blood TCRbeta repertoires from subjects exposed to, actively infected with, or recovered from COVID-19. A freely available public database, intended as a resource for researchers studying the immune response to SARS-CoV-2, is where the repertoires were released. The samples were drawn from the first 160 participants of the ongoing ImmuneRACE study and from about 1,200 subjects provided by 6 global collaborators. HLA class I and class II types, where available, came from metadata supplied by the sample provider rather than from assay-based typing. The material from the prospective study consisted of cDNA or gDNA derived from T cells, B-cell-depleted T cells, or PBMCs. What the study reported, not specific to this receptor: The quantity of clinical and demographic metadata differed by source and by participant and was supplied without curation.

Taken from the germline V gene (reference sequence), the CDR1 and CDR2 loops are MNHEY and SMNVEV. The CDR3 contains 13 residues, cysteine and phenylalanine counted. Only the CDR3 DNA is retained, 39 bases long and in frame from the first base. The collaborating institutions used their own protocols to collect whole blood in K2EDTA tubes. For TCRbeta analysis, collaborators shipped samples in one of three forms: frozen whole blood, isolated PBMCs, or DNA extracted from either of those sample types. The immunoSEQ Assay, a bias-controlled multiplex PCR, was used to amplify TCRbeta CDR3 regions from genomic DNA. The paper's processing steps were these. Nucleated cell counts per sample were estimated from amplification of reference gene primers within the assay. To quantify the absolute abundance of each unique TCRbeta CDR3 rearrangement, sequence reads were collapsed and filtered. For each sample, productive Simpson clonality was calculated as the square root of Simpson's diversity index across productive rearrangements. TCRdb provides this immuneACCESS table in a form limited to in-frame rearrangements. Some clones are lacking; in checked studies, under half of them reflect an unresolved V gene, and why the rest are absent is not known. D and trimming were read from the DNA, whereas the V and J calls and clone size are those reported in that table. The sample table holds roughly 53,000 clones, of which about 81% were seen once. The ten largest clones add up to roughly a sixth of the sample.

Specimen: peripheral blood. This TCR came from a man aged 65 to 85 with active COVID-19. This chain joins TRBV27 to TRBJ1-6, with no confident D gene call. The sequence in DNA is TGTGCCAGCAGTTTATCCGCGAGGTCACCCCTTCACTTT. Its translation reads: CASSLSARSPLHF.